The 27 T cell receptor beta chains below come from one sample, sequenced in a study of T-cell memory formation after mild COVID-19. TCRdb passed the 5' RACE reads through MiXCR, listing each CDR3 protein once. The sample shows roughly 300,000 distinct CDR3 sequences, around 15% of them seen only once. The specimen was PBMCs or a T cell subset sorted from them (not recorded which). These receptor sequences come from a man aged 18 to 35 who had mild COVID-19 (a few samples of this study predate the infection). Cell type and time point are not known.

The chain employs TRBV6-6 and TRBJ2-5; D could derive from TRBD1 or TRBD2 (5 bases each). The CDR3 length is 16 residues. V lost 4 bases and J lost 2, with 17 bases in between. Germline V gives CDR1 MNHNY, CDR2 SVGAGI (reference sequence). CDR3: CASSFQVGTEQETQYF. The CDR3 region has the DNA TGTGCCAGCAGTTTCCAGGTGGGGACGGAACAAGAGACCCAGTACTTC.

The V gene is TRBV20-1, the J gene TRBJ2-7; possibly TRBD1 for D (6 bases). Per germline, CDR1 DFQATT and CDR2 SNEGSKA (reference sequence). The length of the CDR3 is 13 residues. Trimming stripped 3 bases from V and 1 base from J, with 10 bases between. CDR3 sequence (DNA): TGCAGTGCTAGGGAAGGGGGATCCTACGAGCAGTACTTC. The encoded protein is CSAREGGSYEQYF.

This clonotype has only a few counts. This rearrangement joins TRBV7-2 to TRBJ2-3; either TRBD1 or TRBD2 may supply D (5 bases each). CDR1 and CDR2 from the germline V gene are SGHTA and FQGNSA. This CDR3 is 18 amino acids long. The V end was cut by 3 bases, the J end by 6 bases, with 25 bases between. Here the CDR3 reads CASSLGVRPPPESDTQYF. The CDR3 DNA follows: TGTGCCAGCAGCTTGGGGGTGCGGCCTCCCCCGGAATCCGATACGCAGTATTTT.

This clonotype came up a few times. This chain links TRBV24-1 with TRBJ2-3, with 10 nucleotides matching TRBD2. The CDR3 has 16 amino acids. Germline V gives CDR1 KGHDR, CDR2 SFDVKD. V lost 1 base and J lost 6; bases outside the gene matches: 6. The DNA for the CDR3 is TGTGCCACCAGTGATTTAAAGCGGGGGGGAGATGATACGCAGTATTTT. It is translated as CATSDLKRGGDDTQYF.

This clonotype occurred once. This chain joins TRBV12-3 or TRBV12-4 and TRBJ1-6, with 9 bases identical to TRBD1. The CDR3 has 15 residues. V trimming: 7 bases; J trimming: 10 bases; junction bases outside the gene matches: 11. DNA for the CDR3: TGTGCCAGCACCCACCGGGGACAGGGTTGGTCACCCCTCCACTTT. Protein sequence: CASTHRGQGWSPLHF.

This clonotype was detected a few times. The J gene is TRBJ2-1, the V gene TRBV6-2 or TRBV6-3; 13 positions agree with TRBD2. CDR1 is MNHEY, CDR2 SVGEGT, per germline. Unmatched junction bases numbered 4, after V lost 5 bases and J lost 6 bases. The CDR3 totals 15 residues. The CDR3 loop is CASSATSGGANEQFF. The DNA of the CDR3 is TGTGCCAGCAGTGCCACTAGCGGGGGGGCCAATGAGCAGTTCTTC.

The chain has TRBV7-9 and TRBJ2-1; TRBD2 agrees at 7 bases. Trimming cost V 5 bases and J 10 bases; bases outside gene matches: 8. Looked up from germline, CDR1 is SEHNR and CDR2 is FQNEAQ (reference sequence). The CDR3 covers 13 residues. This CDR3 reads CASSPGGVQEQFF. The DNA for the CDR3 is TGTGCCAGCAGCCCGGGAGGCGTTCAAGAGCAGTTCTTC.

The V and J genes are TRBV25-1 and TRBJ2-5; D possibly matches TRBD1 or TRBD2 (5 bases each). Germline lookup yields CDR1 MGHDK and CDR2 SYGVNS. The CDR3 sequence is 14 residues long. Deletions cut 3 bases from V and 2 bases from J, with 10 bases between. The CDR3 sequence: CASSEGRIQETQYF. DNA for the CDR3: TGTGCCAGCAGTGAGGGACGGATTCAAGAGACCCAGTACTTC.

This clonotype turned up a few times. This chain joins TRBV6-6 and TRBJ1-1, with 8 bases fitting TRBD1. The CDR3 is 14 amino acids. CDR1 is MNHNY, CDR2 SVGAGI, per germline (reference sequence). V lost 6 bases, J lost 1 base, and 4 bases stayed unmatched. CDR3 loop: CASSRDRGNTEAFF. Written as DNA, the CDR3 is TGTGCCAGCAGCCGAGACAGGGGGAACACTGAAGCTTTCTTT.

The V gene is TRBV12-3 or TRBV12-4, the J gene TRBJ2-3; the D call may be TRBD1 or TRBD2 (5 bases each). The CDR3 covers 15 residues. Trimming left V 5 bases short and J 1 base short, with 13 bases between. Written as DNA, the CDR3 is TGTGCCAGCAGTGGGGGAGACTCAGGCACAGATACGCAGTATTTT. The encoded protein is CASSGGDSGTDTQYF.

Ten or more counts support this clonotype. The V gene is TRBV20-1, the J gene TRBJ1-2; D unresolved. Deletions cut 5 bases from V and 4 bases from J, with 11 bases between. Per germline, CDR1 DFQATT and CDR2 SNEGSKA (reference sequence). The CDR3 runs 12 residues. The CDR3 DNA reads as TGCAGTGCTGCAGGCGGTGTCTATGGCTACACCTTC. This sequence encodes CSAAGGVYGYTF.

This clonotype appeared a few times. The rearrangement links TRBV3-1 to TRBJ2-5; TRBD2 aligns across 12 bases. The V gene end was trimmed by 1 base and the J gene end by 0 bases; junction bases not matched to a gene: 6. The CDR3 totals 18 residues. Looked up from germline, CDR1 is LGHDT and CDR2 is YNNKEL (reference sequence). The CDR3 DNA reads TGTGCCAGCAGCCAAGCGCTAGCGGGGGGGATGTACCAAGAGACCCAGTACTTC. Translation gives CASSQALAGGMYQETQYF.

This clonotype was counted a few times. This chain joins TRBV20-1 and TRBJ2-1; no firm D call. Germline V CDR1 and CDR2: DFQATT, SNEGSKA (reference sequence). Deletions cut 3 bases from V and 9 bases from J, with 15 bases between. The CDR3 is 13 residues long. CDR3 DNA: TGCAGTGCTAGTCTGTTAGGTTTCGGTGAGCAGTTCTTC. Amino acids: CSASLLGFGEQFF.

This clonotype appeared a few times. The chain recombines TRBV18 with TRBJ1-2; D gene unclear. This CDR3 is built from 15 residues. Germline V gives CDR1 KGHSH, CDR2 LQKENI. Trimming left V 6 bases short and J 5 bases short, with 19 bases between. The CDR3 sequence: CASSPPLGKGYGYTF. As DNA, the CDR3 is TGTGCCAGCTCTCCGCCTCTTGGGAAAGGGTATGGCTACACCTTC.

The chain carries TRBV2 and TRBJ2-1; no clear D gene. This CDR3 spans 8 amino acids. Trimming took 9 bases from V and 9 from J, leaving 3 bases between them. From germline, CDR1 is SNHLY and CDR2 FYNNEI. The CDR3 sequence is CARGEQFF. In DNA, the CDR3 is TGTGCCAGGGGTGAGCAGTTCTTC.

This clonotype was observed many times. The CDR3 loop is CASSFAAGVGTDTQYF. In DNA form, the CDR3 reads TGTGCCAGCAGTTTTGCGGCGGGGGTTGGCACAGATACGCAGTATTTT. This rearrangement joins TRBV12-3 or TRBV12-4 to TRBJ2-3, with TRBD2 identical over 7 bases. V gave up 3 bases and J gave up 1 base; unmatched junction bases: 7. The CDR3 is 16 residues long.

This clonotype has a handful of counts. This chain uses TRBV3-1 with TRBJ1-4, with D perhaps matching TRBD1 (5 bases). The CDR3 spans 14 residues. V was pared by 3 bases and J by 4 bases, with 9 bases between. Germline assignment: CDR1 LGHDT and CDR2 YNNKEL (reference sequence). The CDR3 sequence: CASSHRGGNEKLFF. CDR3 nucleotides: TGTGCCAGCAGCCACCGGGGCGGTAATGAAAAACTGTTTTTT.

In this sample, this clonotype turned up many times. The CDR3 bases are TGCGCCAGCAGCTATAAGGATACGCAGTATTTT. It specifies CASSYKDTQYF. The V gene is TRBV5-1, the J gene TRBJ2-3; unclear D gene. The CDR3 is 11 amino acids. The germline V and J ends were trimmed by 3 bases and 6 bases, with 5 bases remaining between them. Germline V gives CDR1 SGHRS, CDR2 YFSETQ.

This clonotype was detected only a few times. CDR3 in DNA: TGTGCCAGCTCACCACCGGGCCAGGGCGAGCAGTACTTC. Protein: CASSPPGQGEQYF. The genes are TRBV18 and TRBJ2-7, with D possibly being TRBD1 (5 bases). CDR1 KGHSH and CDR2 LQKENI come from the germline V gene. Trimming removed 0 bases from V and 6 bases from J, with 9 bases in between. CDR3 length equals 13 residues.

CDR3 bases: TGTGCCAGCAGTTACCCCTTCACGATATCGGACACTGAAGCTTTCTTT. As protein: CASSYPFTISDTEAFF. This chain connects TRBV6-2 or TRBV6-3 to TRBJ1-1; D is unresolved. Germline lookup yields CDR1 MNHEY and CDR2 SVGEGT. The CDR3 extends over 16 amino acids. V lost 2 bases to trimming and J lost 3 bases, with 16 bases between them.

This chain joins TRBV6-5 and TRBJ1-5; D is ambiguous. The CDR3 has 11 amino acids. V gave up 2 bases and J gave up 12 bases, with 8 bases separating them. The V gene's germline CDR1 is MNHEY and CDR2 SVGAGI. CDR3 nucleotides: TGTGCCAGCAGTTACCAAGGGCTCCAGCATTTT. Its protein product is CASSYQGLQHF.

This sequence joins TRBV19 and TRBJ2-3; D may be TRBD1 or TRBD2 (6 bases each). V was shortened by 9 bases and J by 2 bases, with 21 bases between the two germline ends. Germline CDR1 is LNHDA and CDR2 is SQIVND (reference sequence). CDR3 length equals 16 residues. The CDR3 nucleotides read TGTGCCAGCAGAGGGAGGACAGTCCTGTCCACAGATACGCAGTATTTT. Translating gives CASRGRTVLSTDTQYF.

The J gene is TRBJ2-1, the V gene TRBV19; D uncertain. Per the germline V gene, CDR1 is LNHDA and CDR2 is SQIVND (reference sequence). The CDR3 has 13 residues. V lost 1 base and J 6 bases, leaving 7 bases between the germline ends. The CDR3 coding sequence is TGTGCCAGTAGTATAGCTCCCTCCAATGAGCAGTTCTTC. It yields the protein CASSIAPSNEQFF.

The chain links TRBV19 to TRBJ2-3; D remains ambiguous. This CDR3 contains 15 residues. The germline V gene has CDR1 LNHDA and CDR2 SQIVND (reference sequence). V shed 1 base and J shed 0 bases, with 8 bases lying between them. The CDR3 sequence is CASSIGYPSTDTQYF. For the CDR3, the DNA is TGTGCCAGTAGTATAGGATATCCTAGCACAGATACGCAGTATTTT.

This clonotype has more than one count but fewer than ten. The chain uses TRBV6-5 and TRBJ1-6; a weak D match, TRBD1 (5 bases). There are 17 residues in the CDR3. V gave up 0 bases and J gave up 7 bases, with 16 bases separating them. The germline CDR1 and CDR2 sequences are MNHEY and SVGAGI. In DNA form, the CDR3 reads TGTGCCAGCAGTTACTCGACCGGGGGAAGGACGAATTCACCCCTCCACTTT. Translated, it gives CASSYSTGGRTNSPLHF.

J is TRBJ1-5 and V is TRBV10-3; 7 bases match TRBD1. Per the germline V gene, CDR1 is ENHRY and CDR2 is SYGVKD. Trimming took 3 bases from V and 4 from J; bases not matched to a gene: 9. The CDR3 runs 16 residues. The chain's CDR3 is CAISEMDRLGNQPQHF. The CDR3 nucleotides are TGTGCCATCAGTGAAATGGACAGGCTGGGAAATCAGCCCCAGCATTTT.

A few counts support this clonotype. The V and J genes are TRBV5-1 and TRBJ2-3, with D perhaps matching TRBD2 (5 bases). The CDR3 has 14 amino acids. The germline V gene encodes CDR1 SGHRS and CDR2 YFSETQ. V was trimmed by 4 bases and J by 6 bases, leaving 15 bases between them. CDR3 loop: CASSPTSSSDTQYF. The CDR3 coding sequence is TGCGCCAGCAGCCCCACGTCTAGCTCTGATACGCAGTATTTT.